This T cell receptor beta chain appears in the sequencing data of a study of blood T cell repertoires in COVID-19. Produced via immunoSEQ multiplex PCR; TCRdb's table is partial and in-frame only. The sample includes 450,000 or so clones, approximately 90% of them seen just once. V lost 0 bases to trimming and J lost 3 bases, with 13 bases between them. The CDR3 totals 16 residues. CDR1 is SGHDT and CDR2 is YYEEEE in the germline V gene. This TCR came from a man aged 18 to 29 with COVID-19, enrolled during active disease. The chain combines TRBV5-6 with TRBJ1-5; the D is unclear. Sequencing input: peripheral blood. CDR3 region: CASSLGIGGNNQPQHF. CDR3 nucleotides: TGTGCCAGCAGCTTGGGGATAGGAGGGAACAATCAGCCCCAGCATTTT.